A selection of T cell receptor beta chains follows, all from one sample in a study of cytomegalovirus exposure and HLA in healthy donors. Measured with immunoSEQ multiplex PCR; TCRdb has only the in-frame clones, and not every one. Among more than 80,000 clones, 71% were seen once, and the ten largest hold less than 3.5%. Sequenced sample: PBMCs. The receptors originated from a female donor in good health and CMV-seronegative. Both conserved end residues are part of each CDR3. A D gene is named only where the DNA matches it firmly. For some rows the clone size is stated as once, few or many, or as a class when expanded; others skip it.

CDR3: CASSQGQGHEKLFF; DNA: TGTGCCAGCAGCCAAGGGCAGGGGCATGAAAAACTGTTTTTT; size: NA; J: TRBJ1-4; D: NA; V: TRBV4-2
CDR3: CATSRAAGVGKNIQYF; DNA: TGTGCCACCAGCAGAGCAGCGGGAGTAGGCAAAAACATTCAGTACTTC; size: NA; J: TRBJ2-4; D: TRBD2; V: TRBV15
CDR3: CASSPRQGFGNEQYF; DNA: TGTGCCAGCAGTCCTCGACAGGGTTTTGGAAACGAGCAGTACTTC; size: NA; J: TRBJ2-7; D: TRBD1; V: TRBV27
CDR3: CASSQAGSDHNEQFF; DNA: TGTGCCAGCAGTCAAGCGGGATCGGACCACAATGAGCAGTTCTTC; size: NA; J: TRBJ2-1; D: TRBD2; V: TRBV7-3
CDR3: CASSRPGRSGDYEQYF; DNA: TGTGCCAGTAGTAGGCCGGGGAGGAGTGGGGACTACGAGCAGTACTTC; size: NA; J: TRBJ2-7; D: NA; V: TRBV19
CDR3: CASSLYTDRERDVEKLFF; DNA: TGTGCCAGCAGCTTGTATACAGACAGGGAAAGGGATGTTGAAAAACTGTTTTTT; size: NA; J: TRBJ1-4; D: TRBD1; V: TRBV7-6
CDR3: CASSLDGDRGNTIYF; DNA: TGTGCCAGCAGCTTAGACGGGGATAGGGGGAACACCATATATTTT; size: NA; J: TRBJ1-3; D: NA; V: TRBV7-8
CDR3: CASSRTDSNYGYTF; DNA: TGTGCCAGCAGTCGGACAGACTCTAACTATGGCTACACCTTC; size: NA; J: TRBJ1-2; D: NA; V: TRBV6-5
CDR3: CASSSLPGSNEQFF; DNA: TGTGCCAGCTCATCTCTTCCGGGGTCCAATGAGCAGTTCTTC; size: NA; J: TRBJ2-1; D: NA; V: TRBV18
CDR3: CASSATGQITEAFF; DNA: TGTGCCAGTAGTGCGACGGGACAGATTACTGAAGCTTTCTTT; size: NA; J: TRBJ1-1; D: TRBD1; V: TRBV19
CDR3: CASSVNSSPGGEQYF; DNA: TGTGCCAGCAGCGTAAACTCAAGCCCTGGCGGCGAGCAGTACTTC; size: once; J: TRBJ2-7; D: NA; V: TRBV9
CDR3: CASSMRAERAFF; DNA: TGTGCCAGTAGTATGAGGGCCGAAAGAGCTTTCTTT; size: NA; J: TRBJ1-1; D: NA; V: TRBV19
CDR3: CASSLSGLAGVTDTQYF; DNA: TGTGCCAGCAGCTTGTCGGGACTAGCGGGAGTCACAGATACGCAGTATTTT; size: NA; J: TRBJ2-3; D: TRBD2; V: TRBV5-4
CDR3: CASSPWTSGIMAYEQYF; DNA: TGTGCCAGCAGCCCCTGGACTAGCGGGATTATGGCCTACGAGCAGTACTTC; size: NA; J: TRBJ2-7; D: TRBD2; V: TRBV7-2
CDR3: CASSGRGYNEQFF; DNA: TGTGCCAGCAGCGGGAGGGGTTACAATGAGCAGTTCTTC; size: NA; J: TRBJ2-1; D: TRBD2; V: TRBV27
CDR3: CASNLRSVGVLTGELFF; DNA: TGTGCCTCGAATTTGCGCAGTGTCGGGGTTCTCACCGGGGAGCTGTTTTTT; size: NA; J: TRBJ2-2; D: NA; V: TRBV28